Listed below are T cell receptor beta chains from one sample, sequenced in a study of T cells after yellow fever vaccination. TCRdb used MiXCR to reprocess the 5' RACE reads, holding one entry per CDR3 protein. The sample lists some 670,000 distinct CDR3 sequences; about 12% were seen once. Sequencing was performed on PBMCs, taken on the day of the yellow fever booster vaccination. All receptors come from a man aged 30-40 years who received the YFV17D yellow fever vaccine. Each CDR3 is given with its conserved first and last residue. D genes are given only for firm matches. Clone size is given for some rows only: seen once, a few or many times, or a class if the clone is expanded.

J	D	size	V	DNA	CDR3
TRBJ2-7	TRBD1	few	TRBV27	TGTGCCAGCAGACCCGGGCAGGGGGCTTTGTCCTACGAGCAGTACTTC	CASRPGQGALSYEQYF
TRBJ1-2	.	.	TRBV20-1	TGCAGTGCTACCCAGGCTAACTATGGCTACACCTTC	CSATQANYGYTF
TRBJ1-5	.	few	TRBV20-1	TGCAGTGCTAGAGATCACGGTCGCTCAGTTCGCAATCAGCCCCAGCATTTT	CSARDHGRSVRNQPQHF
TRBJ2-1	TRBD2	.	TRBV11-1	TGTGCCAGCATAGGGCGGGAGTTTGGGAATGAGCAGTTCTTC	CASIGREFGNEQFF
TRBJ1-4	.	many	TRBV5-1	TGCGCCAGCAGCTTGGACAGAGGGGAGGAAAAACTGTTTTTT	CASSLDRGEEKLFF
TRBJ2-1	TRBD2	.	TRBV18	TGTGCCAGCTCACCCGTTACTAGCGGCTTCTACAATGAGCAGTTCTTC	CASSPVTSGFYNEQFF
TRBJ2-3	.	few	TRBV5-1	TGCGCCAGCGGCAATGAGTTGGATACGCAGTATTTT	CASGNELDTQYF
TRBJ2-5	TRBD1	.	TRBV9	TGTGCCAGCAGCGCGACAGGGGGCGGGGAGACCCAGTACTTC	CASSATGGGETQYF
TRBJ2-1	.	.	TRBV5-1	TGCGCCAGCAGCTTATTTCGAGGGCAGGATGAGCAGTTCTTC	CASSLFRGQDEQFF
TRBJ2-5	.	.	TRBV29-1	TGCAGCGTCCCCGGGGGAGAGACCCAGTACTTC	CSVPGGETQYF
TRBJ1-3	.	few	TRBV19	TGTGCCAGTAGTACAGGGATCTCTGGAAACACCATATATTTT	CASSTGISGNTIYF
TRBJ2-7	.	.	TRBV5-1	TGCGCCAGCAGCCGGGCCCAGAGTGGCGAGCAGTACTTC	CASSRAQSGEQYF
TRBJ2-7	.	many	TRBV7-2	TGTGCCAGCAGCTCGGGGGTGAGCTCCTACGAGCAGTACTTC	CASSSGVSSYEQYF
TRBJ2-3	.	few	TRBV20-1	TGCAGTGCTGCCTTGGGTGTCGGGACAGATACGCAGTATTTT	CSAALGVGTDTQYF
TRBJ2-2	TRBD1	.	TRBV20-1	TGCAGTGCTAGAGATCTCCGGACAGGAAACACCGGGGAGCTGTTTTTT	CSARDLRTGNTGELFF
TRBJ2-7	.	.	TRBV11-1	TGTGCCAGCAGCTTAGATGACGGGATTGCCTACGAGCAGTACTTC	CASSLDDGIAYEQYF
TRBJ2-1	.	few	TRBV12-3/TRBV12-4	TGTGCCAACCTACCGAAGGACAGAGAGTCCTACAATGAGCAGTTCTTC	CANLPKDRESYNEQFF
TRBJ2-7	TRBD2	few	TRBV7-2	TGTGCCAGCAGCTCGTCCATAGCGGGGAGAACCTACGAGCAGTACTTC	CASSSSIAGRTYEQYF
TRBJ2-7	TRBD1	.	TRBV7-6	TGTGCCAGCAGCTTAGCCAGGGGAGACAGGGCCGAGCAGTACTTC	CASSLARGDRAEQYF
TRBJ1-5	TRBD1	few	TRBV4-2	TGTGCCAGCAGCCCGCAGACAGGGCGGGGGAATCAGCCCCAGCATTTT	CASSPQTGRGNQPQHF
TRBJ2-1	TRBD2	.	TRBV20-1	TGCAGTGCTAGAGTAGCGGGACCCAATGGTTACAATGAGCAGTTCTTC	CSARVAGPNGYNEQFF
TRBJ2-3	TRBD1	.	TRBV7-2	TGTGCCAACAGCTTCGACAGGGGATCTGATACGCAGTATTTT	CANSFDRGSDTQYF
TRBJ2-1	TRBD1	.	TRBV5-6	TGTGCCAGCAGCTACGGACAGGCCCAATTAGAGCAGTTCTTC	CASSYGQAQLEQFF
TRBJ1-1	TRBD1	many	TRBV10-3	TGTGCCATCAGCGGACAGGGTTTGAACACTGAAGCTTTCTTT	CAISGQGLNTEAFF
TRBJ2-5	TRBD2	.	TRBV7-8	TGTGCCAGCAGCTCGACTAGCGGGAGCCGGGAGACCCAGTACTTC	CASSSTSGSRETQYF
TRBJ1-4	.	.	TRBV12-3/TRBV12-4	TGTGCCAGCAGCCTAGTGCGGGAAAAACTGTTTTTT	CASSLVREKLFF
TRBJ2-3	.	.	TRBV29-1	TGCAGCGTTGAGGTCGGGGGTGAGGGTACGCAGTATTTT	CSVEVGGEGTQYF
TRBJ2-3	TRBD2	few	TRBV30	TGTGCCTGGAGTGGTAGCGGGATGGATACGCAGTATTTT	CAWSGSGMDTQYF
TRBJ2-7	.	.	TRBV6-5	TGTGCCAGCAGCGGACGGACCTACGAGCAGTACTTC	CASSGRTYEQYF
TRBJ1-2	.	many	TRBV3-1	TGTGCCAGCAGCCAGGACTCCCAGGGTGTCTATGGCTACACCTTC	CASSQDSQGVYGYTF
TRBJ2-7	.	.	TRBV12-3/TRBV12-4	TGTGCCAGCAAGGGCCTCTACGAGCAGTACTTC	CASKGLYEQYF
TRBJ2-1	.	few	TRBV6-5	TGTGCCAGCAGTTACTCCCGCACCGGGGGCCACAATGAGCAGTTCTTC	CASSYSRTGGHNEQFF
TRBJ2-1	TRBD2	.	TRBV28	TGTGCCAGCAGTTTGGCTAGCGGGAGTCTTCATGAGCAGTTCTTC	CASSLASGSLHEQFF
TRBJ1-5	.	few	TRBV12-5	TGTGCTAGTGGTCCCCCGGGAAGGGGTGATCAGCCCCAGCATTTT	CASGPPGRGDQPQHF
TRBJ1-2	.	.	TRBV7-2	TGTGCCAGCAGATACCAGGGAGGGTATGGCTACACCTTC	CASRYQGGYGYTF
TRBJ1-5	.	.	TRBV20-1	TGCAGTGCTAGTGCCCAATCGGATAGGGCCCAGCATTTT	CSASAQSDRAQHF
TRBJ1-5	.	.	TRBV6-1	TGTGCCAGCAGTGCCTTTGGGGGGCAGCCCCAGCATTTT	CASSAFGGQPQHF
TRBJ2-7	.	many	TRBV5-1	TGTGCCAGCAGCTTAGGAGACAGCTCCTACGAGCAGTACTTC	CASSLGDSSYEQYF
TRBJ2-2	.	.	TRBV2	TGTGCCAGCAATGGGGAAGTCACCGGGGAGCTGTTTTTT	CASNGEVTGELFF
TRBJ2-5	.	few	TRBV6-1	TGTGCCAGCAGTGCCCGACTAGTGGTAGAGACCCAGTACTTC	CASSARLVVETQYF
TRBJ2-2	.	few	TRBV7-2	TGTGCCAGCAGCTTAGCGGCGGGGATAAACACCGGGGAGCTGTTTTTT	CASSLAAGINTGELFF
TRBJ1-2	TRBD1	many	TRBV20-1	TGCAGTGCTAGAGATTGGGACAGCAATGGCTACACCTTC	CSARDWDSNGYTF
TRBJ1-4	.	few	TRBV14	TGTGCCAGCGCCTTATTTGGCGGTGAAAAACTGTTTTTT	CASALFGGEKLFF
TRBJ1-1	.	.	TRBV20-1	TGCAGTGCTAGAGGGGCCGGAGGTGCTTTCTTT	CSARGAGGAFF
TRBJ1-5	.	few	TRBV5-5	TGTGCCAGCAGTTCGAGACTCCTAGAAAATCAGCCCCAGCATTTT	CASSSRLLENQPQHF